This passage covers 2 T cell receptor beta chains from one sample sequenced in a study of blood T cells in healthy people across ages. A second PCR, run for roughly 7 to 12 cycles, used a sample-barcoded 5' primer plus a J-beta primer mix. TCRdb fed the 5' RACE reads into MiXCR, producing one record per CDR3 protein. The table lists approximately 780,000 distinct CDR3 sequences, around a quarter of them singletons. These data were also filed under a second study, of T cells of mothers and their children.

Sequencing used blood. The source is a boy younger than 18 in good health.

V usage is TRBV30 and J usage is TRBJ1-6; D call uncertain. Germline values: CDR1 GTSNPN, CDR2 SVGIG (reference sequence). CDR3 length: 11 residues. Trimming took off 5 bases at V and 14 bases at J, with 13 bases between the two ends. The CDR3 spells CAWGPGWALHF. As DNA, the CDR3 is TGTGCCTGGGGGCCGGGCTGGGCCCTCCACTTT.

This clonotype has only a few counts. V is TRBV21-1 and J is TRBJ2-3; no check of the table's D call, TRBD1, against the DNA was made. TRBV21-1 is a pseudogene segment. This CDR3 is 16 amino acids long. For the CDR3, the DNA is TGTGCCAGCAGCATGGTCGACACCCTGGGCACAGATACGCAGTATTTT. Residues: CASSMVDTLGTDTQYF.